The 9 T cell receptor beta chains listed next were all sequenced from one sample in a study of tumor and adjacent non-tumor tissue in lung cancer. This sample's RNA came from whole unsorted tissue. The normal lung tissue was taken more than 3 cm from the tumor edge. Three rounds of nested PCR, following a modified ARM-PCR protocol, produced the TCRbeta library. TCRdb analysed the multiplex PCR reads with MiXCR anew, one entry per CDR3 protein. The top ten hold about 47% of the sample, which has around 80,000 distinct CDR3 sequences, approximately 80% seen once. The sequenced sample consisted of distant non-tumor lung tissue. The receptors were sampled from a man in his 60s with non-small cell lung cancer.

This chain uses TRBV6-5 with TRBJ2-6, with TRBD2 matching 10 bases. V dropped 6 bases and J dropped 9; count of bases not matched to a gene: 14. Germline CDR1 reads MNHEY; CDR2 reads SVGAGI. The CDR3 covers 17 residues. The CDR3 DNA follows: TGTGCCAGCAGCCTAGCGGGAGTCAGCTCCGGCGTCAACGTCCTGACTTTC. The encoded protein is CASSLAGVSSGVNVLTF.

This clonotype was detected many times. J is TRBJ2-1 and V is TRBV20-1; D call uncertain. Per germline, CDR1 DFQATT and CDR2 SNEGSKA (reference sequence). The V end was cut by 3 bases, the J end by 2 bases, with 11 bases between. This CDR3 spans 14 amino acids. The CDR3 reads CSARGGRAYNEQFF. CDR3 nucleotides: TGCAGTGCTAGGGGCGGTCGAGCCTACAATGAGCAGTTCTTC.

As regards this clonotype: A read error may produce the germline difference seen at one junction end. The rearrangement links TRBV6-5 to TRBJ2-5; D tentatively reads TRBD1 or TRBD2 (5 bases each). CDR1 is MNHEY, CDR2 SVGAGI, per germline. The CDR3 is 15 amino acids. CDR3 sequence: CASCYQGRYQEAHYF. Written as DNA, the CDR3 is TGTGCCAGCTGTTACCAGGGACGGTACCAAGAGGCACACTACTTC.

Details on this clonotype: Lacking the conserved final phenylalanine or tryptophan, this CDR3 likely reflects a read error. The limits of the CDR3 on the DNA are not certain, so only TCRdb's listed CDR3 is given. The chain couples TRBV6-5 to TRBJ2-1. A total of 14 residues make up the CDR3, ends included. Germline CDR1 reads MNHEY; CDR2 reads SVGAGI. The CDR3 sequence: CASSSAGSKNERFL.

This chain links TRBV4-1 with TRBJ2-3; a possible D gene is TRBD1 (5 bases). Germline CDR1 reads MGHRA; CDR2 reads YSYEKL. The CDR3 totals 16 residues. Trimming stripped 7 bases from V and 6 bases from J, with 23 bases between. Here the CDR3 DNA reads TGCGCCAGCAACCACCTGACCGGGTCACAGGTCGATACGCAGTATTTT. This encodes CASNHLTGSQVDTQYF.

This clonotype has just one count. Possible read error: a much larger clone is one base away. The V gene is TRBV10-3, the J gene TRBJ2-1; D not resolved. V shed 1 base and J shed 3 bases, with 16 bases lying between them. Looked up from germline, CDR1 is ENHRY and CDR2 is SYGVKD. CDR3 length: 17 amino acids. The DNA of the CDR3 is TGTGCCATCAGTGAGTACAAGGAGACTTGCGGCTACAATGAGCAGTTCTTC. This translates into CAISEYKETCGYNEQFF.

This clonotype was found once. V usage is TRBV11-2 and J usage is TRBJ2-5; 7 bases are a match to TRBD1. There are 13 residues in the CDR3. Germline CDR1 reads SGHAT; CDR2 reads FQNNGV. The chain's CDR3 is CLRNSTGEETQYF. CDR3 bases: TGTCTCAGGAACTCTACAGGGGAAGAGACCCAGTACTTC.

The V gene is TRBV6-5, the J gene TRBJ2-7; perhaps TRBD2 as D (6 bases). This CDR3 is built from 14 residues. Germline V CDR1 and CDR2: MNHEY, SVGAGI. CDR3 amino acids: CARSARDSWGEQYF. CDR3 sequence (DNA): TGTGCTAGGAGTGCCCGGGACTCTTGGGGCGAGCAGTACTTC.

Of note for this clonotype: At one end the junction does not follow the germline gene, possibly because of a read error. The chain recombines TRBV5-1 with TRBJ2-2; possibly TRBD1 for D (6 bases). There are 17 residues in the CDR3. Germline CDR1 SGHRS, CDR2 YFSETQ. This CDR3 reads CASRENSGTSKTGELFF. The CDR3 DNA sequence: TGCGCCAGCCGCGAAAACTCCGGGACATCGAAGACCGGGGAGCTGTTTTTT. The variable domain in full, with the rest retrieved from reference TRBV5-1 and TRBJ2-2, is KAGVTQTPRYLIKTRGQQVTLSCSPISGHRSVSWYQQTPGQGLQFLFEYFSETQRNKGNFPGRFSGRQFSNSRSEMNVSTLELGDSALYLCASRENSGTSKTGELFFGEGSRLTVL.